The 12 T cell receptor beta chains listed next were all sequenced from one sample in a study of shared clonotypes between healthy human individuals. Measured with immunoSEQ multiplex PCR; TCRdb has only the in-frame clones, and not every one. The profile shows 1.6 million or so clones, roughly 96% of them singletons. The sample comprised naive CD4+ T cells sorted from blood. Specified subset: CD45RA+ positively selected. Receptors were obtained from a man aged 25-45 years in good health.

The rearrangement uses TRBV10-1 and TRBJ2-6; 7 bases map to TRBD2. The germline V gene has CDR1 WNHNN and CDR2 SYGVQD (reference sequence). After removal of 6 bases from V and 0 bases from J, the junction contained 2 bases not matched to a gene. This CDR3 is 15 amino acids long. This CDR3 is CASRGGFSGANVLTF. DNA of the CDR3: TGCGCCAGCAGGGGAGGGTTCTCTGGGGCCAACGTCCTGACTTTC.

The V call is TRBV5-6, the J call TRBJ2-5; possibly TRBD1 for D (6 bases). The germline gives CDR1 SGHDT, CDR2 YYEEEE. V lost 2 bases to trimming and J lost 5 bases, with 16 bases between them. This CDR3 comprises 15 residues. The CDR3 DNA follows: TGTGCCAGCAGCTTCAGGGGTTTGGCCGGTGAGACCCAGTACTTC. Translating gives CASSFRGLAGETQYF.

The V and J genes are TRBV20-1 and TRBJ2-3, with D possibly being TRBD2 (6 bases). The CDR3 length is 11 residues. Looked up from germline, CDR1 is DFQATT and CDR2 is SNEGSKA (reference sequence). V lost 7 bases and J lost 4, with 9 bases in between. DNA for the CDR3: TGCAGTGATGAGCGGGCAGATACGCAGTATTTT. Translating gives CSDERADTQYF.

The chain couples TRBV19 to TRBJ2-1; D unresolved. CDR1 is LNHDA and CDR2 is SQIVND in the germline V gene (reference sequence). The V end lost 6 bases, the J end lost 3 bases, and 12 bases lay between the germline ends. The CDR3 is 14 amino acids. The CDR3 sequence is CASSSRHLYNEQFF. The DNA of the CDR3 is TGTGCCAGTAGCTCAAGGCATCTCTACAATGAGCAGTTCTTC.

This sequence joins TRBV15 and TRBJ2-7; no definite D call. The CDR3 runs to 13 residues. Germline CDR1 LNHNV, CDR2 YYDKDF (reference sequence). Trimming removed 1 base from V and 1 base from J, with 5 bases in between. The chain's CDR3 is CATSRVISYEQYF. The CDR3 DNA is TGTGCCACCAGCAGAGTCATTTCCTACGAGCAGTACTTC. Together with reference TRBV15 and TRBJ2-7, the CDR3 gives the full variable domain: DAMVIQNPRYQVTQFGKPVTLSCSQTLNHNVMYWYQQKSSQAPKLLFHYYDKDFNNEADTPDNFQSRRPNTSFCFLDIRSPGLGDTAMYLCATSRVISYEQYFGPGTRLTVT.

The chain recombines TRBV5-1 with TRBJ2-1; TRBD1 is a possible D gene (5 bases). The V gene lost 3 bases and the J gene lost 1 base, with 17 bases spanning the gap. Germline V lookup: CDR1 SGHRS, CDR2 YFSETQ. CDR3 length: 17 residues. Written as DNA, the CDR3 is TGCGCCAGCAGCTCGGACACCTCCCAAAGATCCTACAATGAGCAGTTCTTC. It is translated as CASSSDTSQRSYNEQFF. Drawing the rest from reference TRBV5-1 and TRBJ2-1, the complete variable domain is KAGVTQTPRYLIKTRGQQVTLSCSPISGHRSVSWYQQTPGQGLQFLFEYFSETQRNKGNFPGRFSGRQFSNSRSEMNVSTLELGDSALYLCASSSDTSQRSYNEQFFGPGTRLTVL.

The chain recombines TRBV6-1 with TRBJ1-1; D ambiguous. Trimming shortened V by 5 bases and J by 0 bases, and 7 bases separated the two germline ends. This CDR3 spans 13 amino acids. Germline CDR1 is MNHNS and CDR2 is SASEGT. CDR3 protein: CASSIQMNTEAFF. CDR3 coding DNA: TGTGCCAGCAGTATTCAGATGAACACTGAAGCTTTCTTT.

The rearrangement uses TRBV5-3 and TRBJ2-7, with D possibly being TRBD2 (5 bases). TRBV5-3 is annotated as an ORF whose role is uncertain. V dropped 5 bases and J dropped 5 bases, with 14 bases sitting between them. The CDR3 contains 13 residues. The CDR3 loop is CARRPTRINEQYF. The CDR3 DNA follows: TGTGCCAGAAGACCTACTAGGATCAACGAGCAGTACTTC.

V and J are TRBV15 and TRBJ2-2; D might be TRBD1 or TRBD2, each matching 5 bases. V dropped 3 bases and J dropped 1 base, with 24 bases sitting between them. The CDR3 extends over 20 amino acids. Germline V gene sequence: CDR1 LNHNV, CDR2 YYDKDF (reference sequence). The CDR3 here is CATSRDPSRSGTRNTGELFF. DNA of the CDR3: TGTGCCACCAGCAGGGACCCCTCCAGATCTGGGACCCGGAACACCGGGGAGCTGTTTTTT.

The chain carries TRBV7-8 and TRBJ1-5; D gene uncertain. Trimming shortened V by 5 bases and J by 6 bases, and 8 bases separated the two germline ends. CDR1 is SGHVS, CDR2 FQNEAQ, per germline. This CDR3 has 12 residues. This CDR3 reads CASSQRIQPQHF. In DNA, the CDR3 is TGTGCCAGCAGCCAGCGGATTCAGCCCCAGCATTTT.

The chain couples TRBV18 to TRBJ2-2; 11 positions agree with TRBD1. The length of the CDR3 is 19 residues. Germline CDR1 is KGHSH and CDR2 is LQKENI. The V segment lost 5 bases and the J segment 0 bases; nucleotides outside the gene matches: 11. The DNA for the CDR3 is TGTGCCAGCTCAGAGAGAAACCCGGGACAGGGGGCGAACACCGGGGAGCTGTTTTTT. Protein product: CASSERNPGQGANTGELFF.

This chain uses TRBV27 with TRBJ2-3; D is perhaps TRBD2 (5 bases). Germline loops: CDR1 MNHEY, CDR2 SMNVEV (reference sequence). Trimming cost V 3 bases and J 2 bases, with 15 bases left between them. The CDR3 runs to 16 residues. The CDR3 sequence: CASSFMLGLDTDTQYF. The CDR3 nucleotides are TGTGCCAGCAGTTTCATGCTCGGACTCGACACAGATACGCAGTATTTT.